A selection of T cell receptor beta chains follows, all from one sample in a study of control samples from healthy donors and cancer patients. TCRdb keeps only in-frame clones here, not all; method: immunoSEQ multiplex PCR. The sample contains around 130,000 clones, over 75% of which appear only once. Sample: blood. All receptors come from a man in his forties or fifties in good health. Both conserved end residues are part of each CDR3. A D gene is named only where the DNA matches it firmly. Only some rows state a clone size, as once, few, many or a class for expanded clones.

V gene	D gene	clone size	J gene	CDR3 DNA	CDR3 protein
TRBV6-6	-	few	TRBJ2-3	TGTGCCAGCAGGGACGGGACTCGGGCGTATTTT	CASRDGTRAYF
TRBV7-9	-	once	TRBJ1-3	TGTGCCAGCAGCCCAGGGTTGGGAAACACCATATATTTT	CASSPGLGNTIYF
TRBV7-3	-	-	TRBJ1-1	TGTGCCAGCAGCTCCGGGCCGAACACTGAAGCTTTCTTT	CASSSGPNTEAFF
TRBV2	TRBD2	-	TRBJ2-3	TGTGCCAGCAGGGCGACTAGCGGGGTGGTTACAGATACGCAGTATTTT	CASRATSGVVTDTQYF
TRBV6-5	-	-	TRBJ2-1	TGTGCCAGCAGGAGGGGACTTTACAATGAGCAGTTCTTC	CASRRGLYNEQFF
TRBV11-3	-	-	TRBJ2-3	TGTGCCAGCAGCTTAGGGGGAGTCACAGATACGCAGTATTTT	CASSLGGVTDTQYF
TRBV14	TRBD2	-	TRBJ2-1	TGTGCCAGCAGCCAATTGAGCGGGGGGAGAGACAATGAGCAGTTCTTC	CASSQLSGGRDNEQFF
TRBV5-4	-	-	TRBJ2-1	TGTGCCAGCAGCTTCGGAGGGAAGCAGTTCTTC	CASSFGGKQFF
TRBV5-1	-	once	TRBJ1-1	TGCGCCAGCAGCTTGGGAATGGTCACTGAAGCTTTCTTT	CASSLGMVTEAFF
TRBV7-9	TRBD1	-	TRBJ1-1	TGTGCCAGCAGCTTTACCGGCCCCCGACAGGGGACTGAAGCTTTCTTT	CASSFTGPRQGTEAFF
TRBV18	-	-	TRBJ1-1	TGTGCCAGCTCCCCGTCTCAGGGGATTGACACTGAAGCTTTCTTT	CASSPSQGIDTEAFF
TRBV6-4	-	-	TRBJ1-5	TGTGCCAGCAGTGACGGCAATCAGCCCCAGCATTTT	CASSDGNQPQHF
TRBV28	-	-	TRBJ2-7	TGTGCCAGCAGTTTATCTGAGACTCAAACCTACGAGCAGTACTTC	CASSLSETQTYEQYF
TRBV9	-	-	TRBJ2-7	TGTGCCAGCAGCGTGGAACAGGGCGCTGAAGCCTACGAGCAGTACTTC	CASSVEQGAEAYEQYF
TRBV7-6	TRBD1	-	TRBJ1-5	TGTGCCAGCAGCTTAGGGCCAGGGGGCTTGAGTCAGCCCCAGCATTTT	CASSLGPGGLSQPQHF
TRBV6-1	-	-	TRBJ1-1	TGTGCCAGCAGCCCGGGACGAGTGAACACTGAAGCTTTCTTT	CASSPGRVNTEAFF
TRBV28	-	-	TRBJ1-6	TGTGCCAGCGGGGGATTGGCGGCCAATTCACCCCTCCACTTT	CASGGLAANSPLHF
TRBV2	-	-	TRBJ2-3	TGTGCCAGCAGTGAGGGAGATACGCAGTATTTT	CASSEGDTQYF
TRBV27	TRBD2	few	TRBJ2-1	TGTGCCAGCAGACCCTTTAGCGGGGACTACAATGAGCAGTTCTTC	CASRPFSGDYNEQFF
TRBV7-8	TRBD2	few	TRBJ2-7	TGTGCCAGCAGCTTGTACGCCGGGACTAGCGGGGGGGCCGTACTGGGCGAGCAGTACTTC	CASSLYAGTSGGAVLGEQYF
TRBV7-2	TRBD1	-	TRBJ1-1	TGTGCCAGCAGCCCAAGACAGGGGAGCAACACTGAAGCTTTCTTT	CASSPRQGSNTEAFF
TRBV3-1/TRBV3-2	-	few	TRBJ2-5	TGTGCCAGCAGCCAAGTCTACGCAGGGGCAAAAGAGACCCAGTACTTC	CASSQVYAGAKETQYF
TRBV27	-	once	TRBJ2-1	TGTGCCAGCAGTTTATCTCCCCCAAGCGGCGTCTACAATGAGCAGTTCTTC	CASSLSPPSGVYNEQFF
TRBV4-2	TRBD1	-	TRBJ1-2	TGTGCCAGCAGTCTAACATCAGGGGGTCTTAGCTATGGCTACACCTTC	CASSLTSGGLSYGYTF
TRBV6-1	-	-	TRBJ1-4	TGTGCCAGCAGTGAACCCAGATACTCAACTAATGAAAAACTGTTTTTT	CASSEPRYSTNEKLFF
TRBV11-2	TRBD2	-	TRBJ2-1	TGTGCCAGCAGCCCCGGGACTAGCGGGGGGGCCCCCAATGAGCAGTTCTTC	CASSPGTSGGAPNEQFF